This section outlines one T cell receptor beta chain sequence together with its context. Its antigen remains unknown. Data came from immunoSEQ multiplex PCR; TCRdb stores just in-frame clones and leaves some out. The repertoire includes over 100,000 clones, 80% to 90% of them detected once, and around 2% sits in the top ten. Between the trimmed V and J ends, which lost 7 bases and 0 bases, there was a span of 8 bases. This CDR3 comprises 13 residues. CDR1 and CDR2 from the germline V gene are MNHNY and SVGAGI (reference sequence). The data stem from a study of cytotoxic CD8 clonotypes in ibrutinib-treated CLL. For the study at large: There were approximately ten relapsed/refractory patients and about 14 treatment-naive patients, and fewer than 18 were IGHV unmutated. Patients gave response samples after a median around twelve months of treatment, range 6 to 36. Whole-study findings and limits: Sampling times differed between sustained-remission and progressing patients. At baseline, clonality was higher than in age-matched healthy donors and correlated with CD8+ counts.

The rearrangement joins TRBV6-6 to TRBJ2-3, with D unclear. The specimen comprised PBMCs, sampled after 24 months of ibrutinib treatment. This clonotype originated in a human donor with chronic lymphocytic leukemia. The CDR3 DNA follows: TGTGCCAGCAATCCCCACAGCACAGATACGCAGTATTTT. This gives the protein CASNPHSTDTQYF.